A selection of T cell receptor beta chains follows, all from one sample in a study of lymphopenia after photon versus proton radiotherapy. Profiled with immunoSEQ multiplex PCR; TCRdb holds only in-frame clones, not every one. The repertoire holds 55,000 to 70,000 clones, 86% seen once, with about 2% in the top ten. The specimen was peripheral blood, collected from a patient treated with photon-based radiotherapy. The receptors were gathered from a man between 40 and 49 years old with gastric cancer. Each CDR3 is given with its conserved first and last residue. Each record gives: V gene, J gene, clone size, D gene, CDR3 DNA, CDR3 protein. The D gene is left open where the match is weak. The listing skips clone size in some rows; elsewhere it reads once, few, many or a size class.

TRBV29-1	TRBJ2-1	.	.	TGCAGCGTTGAAGATAGCTATGCCAATGAGCAGTTCTTC	CSVEDSYANEQFF
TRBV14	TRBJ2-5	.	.	TGTGCCAGCAGCCGCGGACAGATCGGCGGGGAGACCCAGTACTTC	CASSRGQIGGETQYF
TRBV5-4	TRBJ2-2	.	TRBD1	TGTGCCAGCAGCCGGGACAGCGGTCCCGGGGAGCTGTTTTTT	CASSRDSGPGELFF
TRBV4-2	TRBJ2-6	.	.	TGTGCCAGCAGCCAAGAATGGCCGGGGTCCGGGTATGGGGCCAACGTCCTGACTTTC	CASSQEWPGSGYGANVLTF
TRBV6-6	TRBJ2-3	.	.	TGTGCCAGCAGTTACTCGTGGGACGGGAATGCAGATACGCAGTATTTT	CASSYSWDGNADTQYF
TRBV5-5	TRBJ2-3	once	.	TGTGCCAGCAGCCCCGCACTAGCTCGCACAGATACGCAGTATTTT	CASSPALARTDTQYF
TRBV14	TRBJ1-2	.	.	TGTGCCAGCAGCCAAGATTGGCGGGAGGGCGGCTATGGCTACACCTTC	CASSQDWREGGYGYTF
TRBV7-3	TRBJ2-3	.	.	TGTGCCAGCAGCTTAAGTGGGCAGAGCACAGATACGCAGTATTTT	CASSLSGQSTDTQYF
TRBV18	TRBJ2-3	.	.	TGTGCCAGCTCACCACTCAGGGACGGCAATACGCAGTATTTT	CASSPLRDGNTQYF
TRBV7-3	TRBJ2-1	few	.	TGTGCCAGCAGCTTAGACTTCTCCGGCGGTGAGCAGTTCTTC	CASSLDFSGGEQFF
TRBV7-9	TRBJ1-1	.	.	TGTGCCAGCAGTCTTCAAAGGACGGTGAACACTGAAGCTTTCTTT	CASSLQRTVNTEAFF
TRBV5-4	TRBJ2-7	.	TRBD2	TGTGCCAGCAGCTTCCGGACTAGCGGGGGGGCCTACGAGCAGTACTTC	CASSFRTSGGAYEQYF
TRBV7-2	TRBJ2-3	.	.	TGTGCCAGCAGCCCCGATATAAACACGCAGTATTTT	CASSPDINTQYF
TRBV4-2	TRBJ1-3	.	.	TGTGCCAGCCGCGGGACCCCTGGAAACACCATATATTTT	CASRGTPGNTIYF
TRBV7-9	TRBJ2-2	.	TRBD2	TGTGCCAGCAGCCCTGGGACTAGCGGGGACAACACCGGGGAGCTGTTTTTT	CASSPGTSGDNTGELFF
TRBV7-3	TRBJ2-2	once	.	TGTGCCAGCAGCTTACAGGGCTACACCGGGGAGCTGTTTTTT	CASSLQGYTGELFF
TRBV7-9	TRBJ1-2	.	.	TGTGCCAGCAGCTTATCGCACAGGGTCTATGGCTACACCTTC	CASSLSHRVYGYTF
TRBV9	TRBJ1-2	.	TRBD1	TGTGCCAGCAGCGTAGCCGGGACAGGGGATGGCTACACCTTC	CASSVAGTGDGYTF
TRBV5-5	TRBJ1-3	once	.	TGTGCCAGCAGCTTCAATGGGGGATCTGGAAACACCATATATTTT	CASSFNGGSGNTIYF
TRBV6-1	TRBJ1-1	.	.	TGTGCCAGCAGTGAAGCCAGAAGGACTGAAGCTTTCTTT	CASSEARRTEAFF
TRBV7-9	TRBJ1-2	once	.	TGTGCCAGCAGCCCGGGAGCCTATGGCTACACCTTC	CASSPGAYGYTF
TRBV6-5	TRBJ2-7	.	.	TGTGCCAGCACTCCACCCGGTGGGCGTAGCTACGAGCAGTACTTC	CASTPPGGRSYEQYF
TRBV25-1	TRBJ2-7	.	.	TGTGCCAGCAGTGCTAACAGCCTCAGGCAGTACTTC	CASSANSLRQYF
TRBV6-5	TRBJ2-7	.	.	TGTGCCAGCACCAAGGGAAGCTCCTACGAGCAGTACTTC	CASTKGSSYEQYF
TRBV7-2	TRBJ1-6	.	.	TGTGCCAGCAGCCCCGGACGGGGAAATTCACCCCTCCACTTT	CASSPGRGNSPLHF
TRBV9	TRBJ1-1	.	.	TGTGCCAGCAGCGCGAGCCGGGACGTCCCCGAAGCTTTCTTT	CASSASRDVPEAFF
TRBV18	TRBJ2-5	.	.	TGTGCCAGCTCACCAGGGGCCGAGACCCAGTACTTC	CASSPGAETQYF
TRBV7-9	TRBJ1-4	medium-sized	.	TGTGCCAGCAGCTTAGCGTCGATGGGTACTAATGAAAAACTGTTTTTT	CASSLASMGTNEKLFF
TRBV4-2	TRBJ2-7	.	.	TGTGCCAGCAGCCACATAGTGGGGGACAACTCCTACGAGCAGTACTTC	CASSHIVGDNSYEQYF
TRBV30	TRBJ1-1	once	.	TGTGCCTGGAGTGTTTCCAGGGAGAACACTGAAGCTTTCTTT	CAWSVSRENTEAFF
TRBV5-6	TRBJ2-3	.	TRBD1	TGTGCCAGCAGAAACAGGGGCGGCACAGATACGCAGTATTTT	CASRNRGGTDTQYF